This T cell receptor beta chain was identified during a study of control samples from healthy donors and cancer patients. The protocol was immunoSEQ multiplex PCR, while the TCRdb copy is restricted to in-frame clones and leaves out a portion. The repertoire holds approximately 100,000 clones, about 81% seen once, with roughly 40% in the top ten. Losses at the gene ends were 4 bases for V and 6 bases for J; bases not matched to a gene: 7. Germline-derived CDR1 and CDR2 are LNHDA and SQIVND (reference sequence). This CDR3 contains 15 residues. The clonotype was recovered from a man aged 65 to 79 with lung cancer. The chain couples TRBV19 to TRBJ1-5, with 9 positions matching TRBD1. Sequenced material: PBMCs. The CDR3 loop reads CASSTITGGSQPQHF. CDR3 sequence (DNA): TGTGCCAGTAGTACAATTACAGGGGGCAGTCAGCCCCAGCATTTT. Full variable domain (remainder filled in from reference TRBV19 and TRBJ1-5): DGGITQSPKYLFRKEGQNVTLSCEQNLNHDAMYWYRQDPGQGLRLIYYSQIVNDFQKGDIAEGYSVSREKKESFPLTVTSAQKNPTAFYLCASSTITGGSQPQHFGDGTRLSIL.